These 13 T cell receptor beta chains came from one sample sequenced in a study of blood T cell repertoires in COVID-19. The repertoire was sequenced with immunoSEQ multiplex PCR; TCRdb's copy has only in-frame clones and lacks some. The sample contains around 100,000 clones, approximately 85% of which appear only once. Material for sequencing was peripheral blood. Receptors originate from a woman aged 60-75 years with COVID-19, enrolled during active disease.

This chain joins TRBV12-3 or TRBV12-4 and TRBJ2-7; no definite D call. This CDR3 has 13 amino acids. V dropped 3 bases and J dropped 6 bases, with 12 bases sitting between them. The CDR3 DNA sequence: TGTGCCAGCAGTTTTCGGCATCGCGGCGAGCAGTACTTC. Protein sequence: CASSFRHRGEQYF.

This clone was counted only a few times. The chain couples TRBV6-5 to TRBJ1-2; TRBD1 agrees at 11 bases. J lost 7 bases, V lost 6 bases, and 10 bases had no gene match. This CDR3 has 15 amino acids. The V gene's germline CDR1 is MNHEY and CDR2 SVGAGI. In DNA form, the CDR3 reads TGTGCCAGCAGCAACGGACAGGGGGCCCTGAGTGGCTACACCTTC. It encodes CASSNGQGALSGYTF.

In nucleotides, the CDR3 is TGTGCCAGCAGCGCCAGGGTTGGGAACTATGGCTACACCTTC. This sequence encodes CASSARVGNYGYTF. V is TRBV7-6 and J is TRBJ1-2; possible D gene TRBD1, 5 bases. The germline V gene encodes CDR1 SGHVS and CDR2 FNYEAQ. Trimming took off 5 bases at V and 2 bases at J, with 12 bases between the two ends. This CDR3 has 14 amino acids.

The V call is TRBV10-1, the J call TRBJ2-7; tentatively, D is TRBD1 (6 bases). V was clipped by 6 bases and J by 3 bases, with 15 bases between them. In germline, CDR1 is WNHNN, CDR2 SYGVQD (reference sequence). The CDR3 has 14 amino acids. The CDR3 reads CASSPGHRVYEQYF. The CDR3 nucleotides read TGCGCCAGCAGCCCGGGACACCGGGTCTACGAGCAGTACTTC.

The V call is TRBV11-1, the J call TRBJ1-3, with no clear D. The V end was cut by 2 bases, the J end by 4 bases, with 12 bases between. The CDR3 consists of 15 residues. Germline V lookup: CDR1 SGHAT, CDR2 FQDESV (reference sequence). CDR3 nucleotide sequence: TGTGCCAGCAGCTTAAATCCGGGAAGAGGAAACACCATATATTTT. Translated: CASSLNPGRGNTIYF.

The table lists this clone with a few counts. The CDR3 coding sequence is TGCGCCAGCAGCCAAAGGGACATGAACACTGAAGCTTTCTTT. It is translated as CASSQRDMNTEAFF. The V call is TRBV4-1, the J call TRBJ1-1, with D maybe TRBD1 (6 bases). Looked up from germline, CDR1 is MGHRA and CDR2 is YSYEKL. The CDR3 sequence is 14 residues long. The V end lost 2 bases, the J end lost 0 bases, and 7 bases lay between the germline ends.

The chain carries TRBV29-1 and TRBJ1-2, with D unclear. With 6 bases removed from V and 3 bases from J, the gap between germline ends came to 20 bases. The germline gives CDR1 SQVTM, CDR2 ANQGSEA. The CDR3 is made up of 15 amino acids. The chain's CDR3 is CSVDGRDNDDYGYTF. The CDR3, as DNA: TGCAGCGTGGACGGGCGGGATAACGACGACTATGGCTACACCTTC.

The chain recombines TRBV3-1 (or the pseudogene TRBV3-2) with TRBJ1-1, with TRBD1 identical over 7 bases. V shed 4 bases, J shed 10 bases, and the junction held 9 bases outside the gene matches. The germline V gene encodes CDR1 LGHDT and CDR2 YNNKEL (reference sequence). There are 13 residues in the CDR3. Here the CDR3 reads CASSPQRDRGAFF. The CDR3 DNA reads as TGTGCCAGCAGCCCCCAACGGGACAGAGGAGCTTTCTTT.

J is TRBJ1-3 and V is TRBV7-9; no firm D call. V was cut by 5 bases and J by 0 bases, with 8 bases left in between. Germline CDR1 SEHNR, CDR2 FQNEAQ (reference sequence). The CDR3 extends over 14 amino acids. The CDR3 nucleotides are TGTGCCAGCAGCCGAACTTCCTCTGGAAACACCATATATTTT. Amino acids: CASSRTSSGNTIYF.

The CDR3 protein is CASIYGQGPVSYEQYF. Here the CDR3 DNA reads TGCGCCAGCATATACGGACAGGGGCCTGTCTCCTACGAGCAGTACTTC. The rearrangement joins TRBV10-2 to TRBJ2-7; 9 bases line up with TRBD1. After removal of 7 bases from V and 0 bases from J, the junction contained 10 bases not matched to a gene. CDR1 and CDR2 (germline): WSHSY, SAAADI. CDR3 length: 16 amino acids.

The chain is built from TRBV18 and TRBJ1-1; D is unclear. Germline CDR1 is KGHSH and CDR2 is LQKENI. V lost 2 bases and J 3 bases, leaving 13 bases between the germline ends. This CDR3 spans 15 amino acids. The CDR3 bases are TGTGCCAGCTCACCAAGGCGGGCCGGGTACACTGAAGCTTTCTTT. Translation: CASSPRRAGYTEAFF.

The rearrangement joins TRBV5-1 to TRBJ1-2; D gene unclear. CDR1 and CDR2 from the germline V gene are SGHRS and YFSETQ. V was pared by 4 bases and J by 0 bases, with 13 bases between. The CDR3 extends over 15 amino acids. The CDR3 reads CASSATVVANYGYTF. The CDR3 nucleotides are TGCGCCAGCAGCGCTACAGTAGTTGCTAACTATGGCTACACCTTC. The full variable domain, its missing parts supplied by reference TRBV5-1 and TRBJ1-2, is KAGVTQTPRYLIKTRGQQVTLSCSPISGHRSVSWYQQTPGQGLQFLFEYFSETQRNKGNFPGRFSGRQFSNSRSEMNVSTLELGDSALYLCASSATVVANYGYTFGSGTRLTVV.

This chain uses TRBV2 with TRBJ2-1, with D unresolved. The CDR3 has 11 residues. Trimming removed 3 bases at V and 9 bases at J, with 6 bases between. Germline loops: CDR1 SNHLY, CDR2 FYNNEI. The CDR3 loop reads CASSDTLEQFF. CDR3 sequence (DNA): TGTGCCAGCAGTGACACTCTTGAGCAGTTCTTC.